The source of this T cell receptor (beta chain) is a study of response to subunit inactivated influenza vaccine. Findings of the study overall: A suggestion made by the authors is that each seasonal influenza vaccination recruits few new T cells.

Remarks on this clonotype: Its antigen is as yet unknown.

This CDR3 spans 18 amino acids. Trimming cost V 3 bases and J 3 bases; bases outside gene matches: 13. Using its own MiXCR run on the RT-PCR reads, TCRdb lists one record per CDR3 protein. There are about 700,000 distinct CDR3 sequences in the sample; approximately 13% occur only once, and 5.5% to 7% lies in the top ten. The specimen was PBMCs from blood, collected 14 days before vaccination. This clonotype was obtained from a man aged 50-59 years who received an inactivated influenza vaccine. The V call is TRBV12-3 or TRBV12-4, the J call TRBJ2-1, with 8 bases lining up with TRBD1. The CDR3 protein is CASSFATTGVTGYNEQFF. CDR3 DNA: TGTGCCAGCAGTTTCGCCACGACAGGGGTTACAGGCTACAATGAGCAGTTCTTC.